This T cell receptor beta chain appears in the sequencing data of a study of blood T cell repertoires in COVID-19. As for the study in general: Sites across the United States, Italy and Spain contributed samples from acute and convalescent COVID-19. PBMCs, B-cell-depleted T cells, or T cells were the source of the cDNA or gDNA that made up the material.

This clone was picked up a small number of times. Other DNA sequences of this sample code for an identical CDR3. How the authors handled the data: Reference gene primer amplification yielded estimated nucleated cell counts. The protocol was immunoSEQ multiplex PCR, while the TCRdb copy is restricted to in-frame clones and leaves out a portion. V and J calls and clone size are copied from that table; D and trimming were computed from the DNA. The profile shows about 97,000 clones, over 65% of them singletons. This TCR was sampled from a human donor in a cohort sampled during active COVID-19. Material for sequencing was peripheral blood.

The CDR3 DNA reads as TGTGCTAGTGGTTTGGTACTAGGACGGGGCACTGAAGCTTTCTTT. It yields the protein CASGLVLGRGTEAFF. This sequence joins TRBV12-5 and TRBJ1-1; D is undetermined. The CDR3 sequence is 15 residues long. Germline CDR1 is LGHNT and CDR2 is FRNRAP. V was clipped by 0 bases and J by 4 bases, with 12 bases between them.